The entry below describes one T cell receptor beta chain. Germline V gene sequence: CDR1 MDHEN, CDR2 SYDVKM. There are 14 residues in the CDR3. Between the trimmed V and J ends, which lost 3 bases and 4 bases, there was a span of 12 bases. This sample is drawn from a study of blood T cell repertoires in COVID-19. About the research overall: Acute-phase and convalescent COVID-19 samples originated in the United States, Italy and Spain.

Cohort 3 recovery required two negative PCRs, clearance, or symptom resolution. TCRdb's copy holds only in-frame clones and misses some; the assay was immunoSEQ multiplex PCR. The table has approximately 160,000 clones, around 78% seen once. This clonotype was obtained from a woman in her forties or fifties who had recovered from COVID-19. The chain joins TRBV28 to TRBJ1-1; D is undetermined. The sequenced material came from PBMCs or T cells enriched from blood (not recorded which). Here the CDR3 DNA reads TGTGCCAGCAGTTTCCAAGCCCCGGGCACTGAAGCTTTCTTT. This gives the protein CASSFQAPGTEAFF. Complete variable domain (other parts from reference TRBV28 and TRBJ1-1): DVKVTQSSRYLVKRTGEKVFLECVQDMDHENMFWYRQDPGLGLRLIYFSYDVKMKEKGDIPEGYSVSREKKERFSLILESASTNQTSMYLCASSFQAPGTEAFFGQGTRLTVV.